The 31 T cell receptor beta chains below all came from one sample that was sequenced in a study of B cell selection in AIRE deficiency. Regulatory T cells were sorted as CD4+CD25hiCD127low/negative. The assay was immunoSEQ multiplex PCR, and TCRdb's table has in-frame clones only and misses some. The sample carries tens of thousands of clones, roughly 91% recorded once. Sequenced sample: CD4+CD25+ Tregs sorted from PBMCs. These receptors came from a human donor in good health.

J is TRBJ1-4 and V is TRBV5-1; D remains ambiguous. Per germline, CDR1 SGHRS and CDR2 YFSETQ. The CDR3 is made up of 15 amino acids. V lost 2 bases to trimming and J lost 5 bases, with 13 bases between them. For the CDR3, the DNA is TGCGCCAGCAGCTTATTCGGGGAACCCAATGAAAAACTGTTTTTT. It is translated as CASSLFGEPNEKLFF.

This rearrangement joins TRBV7-2 to TRBJ2-7; D call uncertain. This CDR3 has 14 residues. Trimming stripped 5 bases from V and 0 bases from J, with 11 bases between. The V gene's germline CDR1 is SGHTA and CDR2 FQGNSA. Written as DNA, the CDR3 is TGTGCCAGCAGCCTTGGAGCTTTCTCCTACGAGCAGTACTTC. This translates into CASSLGAFSYEQYF.

The genes are TRBV11-2 and TRBJ1-4, with unresolved D. V lost 5 bases, J lost 5 bases, and 9 bases lay in between. There are 13 residues in the CDR3. Germline assignment: CDR1 SGHAT and CDR2 FQNNGV. CDR3 sequence: CASSLFLNEKLFF. The CDR3 DNA is TGTGCCAGCAGCCTGTTCTTAAATGAAAAACTGTTTTTT.

The rearrangement uses TRBV19 and TRBJ2-1; 16 nucleotides match TRBD2. Germline V gives CDR1 LNHDA, CDR2 SQIVND (reference sequence). Unmatched junction bases numbered 5, after V lost 3 bases and J lost 12 bases. There are 15 residues in the CDR3. The CDR3 sequence is CASSIGTSGGALQFF. CDR3 nucleotide sequence: TGTGCCAGTAGTATCGGGACTAGCGGGGGGGCGTTGCAGTTCTTC.

The chain employs TRBV4-1 and TRBJ1-6; D is undetermined. The V end was cut by 1 base, the J end by 9 bases, with 1 base between. The length of the CDR3 is 11 residues. Germline V gene data show CDR1 as MGHRA and CDR2 as YSYEKL. CDR3 in amino acids: CASSQGSPLHF. The CDR3 bases are TGCGCCAGCAGCCAAGGTTCACCCCTCCACTTT.

This chain uses TRBV6-5 with TRBJ2-2, with D maybe TRBD2 (6 bases). Germline CDR1 is MNHEY and CDR2 is SVGAGI. The CDR3 extends over 14 amino acids. V was trimmed by 7 bases and J by 3 bases, leaving 12 bases between them. CDR3 amino acids: CASTRDSYTGELFF. In DNA, the CDR3 is TGTGCCAGCACCCGGGACTCCTACACCGGGGAGCTGTTTTTT.

The chain has TRBV16 and TRBJ1-1; 9 bases line up with TRBD1. Germline CDR1 is KGHSY and CDR2 is FQNENV. J lost 3 bases, V lost 4 bases, and 6 bases had no gene match. The CDR3 sequence is 15 residues long. CDR3 amino acids: CASSPTGGWDTEAFF. The CDR3 DNA follows: TGTGCCAGCAGCCCCACAGGGGGCTGGGACACTGAAGCTTTCTTT. Filled out from reference TRBV16 and TRBJ1-1, the complete variable domain reads GEEVAQTPKHLVRGEGQKAKLYCAPIKGHSYVFWYQQVLKNEFKFLISFQNENVFDETGMPKERFSAKCLPNSPCSLEIQATKLEDSAVYFCASSPTGGWDTEAFFGQGTRLTVV.

The V call is TRBV5-4, the J call TRBJ1-3; 10 nucleotides align to TRBD1. This CDR3 contains 15 residues. V lost 4 bases and J lost 7; bases outside the gene matches: 8. Germline values: CDR1 SGHNT, CDR2 YYREEE (reference sequence). The CDR3 loop reads CASSPGPGQGNTIYF. The CDR3 nucleotides are TGTGCCAGCAGCCCGGGACCGGGACAGGGGAACACCATATATTTT.

The rearrangement joins TRBV7-2 to TRBJ2-5; D is uncertain. This CDR3 has 15 amino acids. Germline CDR1 SGHTA, CDR2 FQGNSA. V dropped 2 bases and J dropped 3 bases, with 13 bases sitting between them. CDR3 sequence reads: CASSLYGLSEETQYF. Here the CDR3 DNA reads TGTGCCAGCAGCTTATACGGTCTGTCAGAAGAGACCCAGTACTTC.

This clone was found once. The chain employs TRBV7-9 and TRBJ2-7, with D hard to call. Deletions cut 1 base from V and 2 bases from J, with 15 bases between. CDR3 length: 16 amino acids. Germline CDR1 and CDR2: SEHNR and FQNEAQ (reference sequence). The CDR3: CASSLGSSNAPYEQYF. DNA for the CDR3: TGTGCCAGCAGCTTAGGTAGTAGTAACGCCCCCTACGAGCAGTACTTC.

V is TRBV27 and J is TRBJ2-5; D is perhaps TRBD1 or TRBD2 (7 bases each). The germline CDR1 and CDR2 sequences are MNHEY and SMNVEV (reference sequence). V shed 8 bases and J shed 0 bases, with 19 bases lying between them. The CDR3 spans 16 residues. The CDR3 DNA is TGTGCCAGCGGGGGGGACAGATTGACGTACCAAGAGACCCAGTACTTC. Translating it yields CASGGDRLTYQETQYF.

The chain employs TRBV7-2 and TRBJ1-5; a possible D gene is TRBD1 (5 bases). CDR3 length: 15 amino acids. Germline V gene data show CDR1 as SGHTA and CDR2 as FQGNSA. Trimming shortened V by 0 bases and J by 7 bases, and 13 bases separated the two germline ends. For the CDR3, the DNA is TGTGCCAGCAGCTTAGCGGTCGGCAGGGTGCAGCCCCAGCATTTT. It codes for CASSLAVGRVQPQHF.

The rearrangement uses TRBV18 and TRBJ2-6; D not certain. CDR1 is KGHSH and CDR2 is LQKENI in the germline V gene. The length of the CDR3 is 15 residues. V shed 3 bases and J shed 2 bases, with 8 bases lying between them. CDR3 coding DNA: TGTGCCAGCTCACCTAGTGGTGCTGGGGCCAACGTCCTGACTTTC. Translation: CASSPSGAGANVLTF.

V and J are TRBV5-6 and TRBJ1-2; D is uncertain. CDR1 is SGHDT and CDR2 is YYEEEE in the germline V gene. The CDR3 spans 13 residues. Trimming pared 2 bases from V and 1 base from J, leaving 6 bases between. The CDR3 sequence: CASSFGVNYGYTF. CDR3 DNA sequence: TGTGCCAGCAGCTTTGGGGTTAACTATGGCTACACCTTC.

The chain couples TRBV11-2 to TRBJ2-6, with 8 bases lining up with TRBD1. Germline V gives CDR1 SGHAT, CDR2 FQNNGV. CDR3 length: 14 residues. The ends lost 1 base at V and 8 bases at J; junction bases unmatched: 1. The CDR3 sequence: CASSLGTGSNVLTF. In DNA, the CDR3 is TGTGCCAGCAGCTTAGGGACAGGGTCCAACGTCCTGACTTTC.

The genes are TRBV7-6 and TRBJ2-5; D unclear. The closer fit of TRBJ2-7 to the DNA end suggests the J call may be wrong. CDR1 is SGHVS and CDR2 is FNYEAQ in the germline V gene. CDR3 length equals 14 residues. CDR3 sequence: CASSPEDGPYEQYF. DNA of the CDR3: TGTGCCAGCAGCCCAGAGGACGGGCCCTACGAGCAGTACTTC.

The chain employs TRBV19 and TRBJ2-5; D may be TRBD2 (6 bases). The CDR3 totals 18 residues. Trimming cost V 3 bases and J 4 bases, with 24 bases left between them. Germline V gene data show CDR1 as LNHDA and CDR2 as SQIVND (reference sequence). The CDR3 DNA reads as TGTGCCAGTAGTATCCTTTTCCGGGACCAAAGGGAGGTAGAGACCCAGTACTTC. It is translated as CASSILFRDQREVETQYF.

The rearrangement uses TRBV29-1 and TRBJ1-2, with D possibly being TRBD1 (6 bases). Germline values: CDR1 SQVTM, CDR2 ANQGSEA. This CDR3 contains 13 residues. V gave up 7 bases and J gave up 5 bases, with 17 bases separating them. In nucleotides, the CDR3 is TGCAGCGCCGGGACACAGGCCAGGTATGGCTACACCTTC. Protein product: CSAGTQARYGYTF.

This sequence joins TRBV13 and TRBJ2-5; 9 bases are a match to TRBD2. V was pared by 5 bases and J by 4 bases, with 11 bases of the junction left unmatched. The germline V gene has CDR1 PRHDT and CDR2 FYEKMQ (reference sequence). The CDR3 has 16 amino acids. CDR3 coding DNA: TGTGCCAGCAGCCAAGTAGCGGGAGAGGATCGAGAGACCCAGTACTTC. Encoded protein: CASSQVAGEDRETQYF.

The chain employs TRBV12-5 and TRBJ2-3; 8 bases agree with TRBD2. Unmatched junction bases numbered 3, after V lost 6 bases and J lost 1 base. This CDR3 is 14 amino acids long. The germline gives CDR1 LGHNT, CDR2 FRNRAP. The CDR3 nucleotides read TGTGCTAGTGGCCTTAGCGGGGGCACAGATACGCAGTATTTT. This gives the protein CASGLSGGTDTQYF.

The rearrangement links TRBV19 to TRBJ1-1; perhaps TRBD1 as D (6 bases). The CDR3 has 14 residues. V was shortened by 3 bases and J by 2 bases, with 10 bases between the two germline ends. Germline CDR1 is LNHDA and CDR2 is SQIVND (reference sequence). The CDR3: CASSMGAINTEAFF. The CDR3 nucleotides are TGTGCCAGTAGTATGGGGGCGATTAACACTGAAGCTTTCTTT.

The chain uses TRBV25-1 and TRBJ2-3; D remains unclear. Trimming took 4 bases from V and 5 from J, leaving 10 bases between them. Looked up from germline, CDR1 is MGHDK and CDR2 is SYGVNS. This CDR3 is 13 amino acids long. This chain's CDR3 is CASSGPLVDTQYF. The CDR3, as DNA: TGTGCCAGCAGTGGGCCTCTGGTAGATACGCAGTATTTT.

The chain employs TRBV11-3 and TRBJ1-2; D gene ambiguous. V lost 3 bases to trimming and J lost 1 base, with 12 bases between them. The length of the CDR3 is 15 residues. Looked up from germline, CDR1 is SGHNT and CDR2 is YENEEA. CDR3 DNA sequence: TGTGCCAGCAGCTTGGCAGGAGTGCGTAACTATGGCTACACCTTC. Its translation: CASSLAGVRNYGYTF.

The chain employs TRBV30 and TRBJ2-7, with 11 bases matching TRBD2. CDR3 length: 15 residues. CDR1 GTSNPN and CDR2 SVGIG come from the germline V gene (reference sequence). Trimming took 3 bases from V and 1 from J; bases not matched to a gene: 5. This CDR3 is CAWRGGTSGSYEQYF. CDR3 DNA: TGTGCCTGGAGGGGGGGGACTAGCGGTTCCTACGAGCAGTACTTC.

CDR3 sequence: CASSREMGTEAFF. In nucleotides, the CDR3 is TGCGCCAGCTCTAGGGAAATGGGCACTGAAGCTTTCTTT. The chain has TRBV10-1 and TRBJ1-1; no clear D. V shed 8 bases and J shed 4 bases, with 14 bases lying between them. The CDR3 spans 13 residues. Germline V lookup: CDR1 WNHNN, CDR2 SYGVQD (reference sequence).

This clone was recorded only once. The chain joins TRBV5-1 to TRBJ1-3; 7 nucleotides match TRBD1. Germline CDR1 SGHRS, CDR2 YFSETQ. Germline trimming cut 3 bases from V and 4 bases from J; bases unmatched to any gene: 7. The CDR3 length is 15 residues. CDR3 protein: CASSSQPDRGNTIYF. CDR3 bases: TGCGCCAGCAGCTCCCAACCGGACAGGGGAAACACCATATATTTT.

The chain employs TRBV19 and TRBJ1-2; a possible D gene is TRBD1 (5 bases). The CDR3 extends over 14 amino acids. CDR1 and CDR2 (germline): LNHDA, SQIVND (reference sequence). The V end was cut by 5 bases, the J end by 3 bases, with 13 bases between. CDR3 DNA: TGTGCCAGTAGTCAACAGGTCCTGGACTATGGCTACACCTTC. This sequence encodes CASSQQVLDYGYTF.

This chain uses TRBV5-1 with TRBJ2-7; 9 nucleotides line up with TRBD1. The CDR3 has 15 amino acids. From germline, CDR1 is SGHRS and CDR2 YFSETQ. V lost 3 bases and J lost 3; bases outside the gene matches: 7. The CDR3 region is CASSWAGQGNYEQYF. The DNA for the CDR3 is TGCGCCAGCAGCTGGGCAGGACAGGGGAACTACGAGCAGTACTTC.

The chain couples TRBV7-3 to TRBJ2-1; the match to TRBD2 covers 10 bases. There are 16 residues in the CDR3. The germline CDR1 and CDR2 sequences are SGHTA and FQGTGA. V gave up 4 bases and J gave up 3 bases; unmatched junction bases: 6. CDR3 region: CASSSTRTSGYNEQFF. CDR3 coding DNA: TGTGCCAGCAGCTCAACCCGGACTAGCGGCTACAATGAGCAGTTCTTC.

The chain recombines TRBV10-1 with TRBJ1-2; the D is unclear. The germline CDR1 and CDR2 sequences are WNHNN and SYGVQD (reference sequence). The ends were cut back, 0 bases at V and 5 bases at J, with 19 bases in the middle. The CDR3 is made up of 17 amino acids. The CDR3 spells CASSESVGEGGVYGYTF. CDR3 nucleotides: TGCGCCAGCAGTGAGTCGGTCGGCGAGGGCGGCGTTTATGGCTACACCTTC.

The chain uses TRBV7-9 and TRBJ2-1, with D hard to call. This CDR3 comprises 15 residues. The V end lost 2 bases, the J end lost 4 bases, and 12 bases lay between the germline ends. Germline V gives CDR1 SEHNR, CDR2 FQNEAQ (reference sequence). The CDR3 DNA is TGTGCCAGCAGCTTAAAGACACTGATTTACAATGAGCAGTTCTTC. It is translated as CASSLKTLIYNEQFF.